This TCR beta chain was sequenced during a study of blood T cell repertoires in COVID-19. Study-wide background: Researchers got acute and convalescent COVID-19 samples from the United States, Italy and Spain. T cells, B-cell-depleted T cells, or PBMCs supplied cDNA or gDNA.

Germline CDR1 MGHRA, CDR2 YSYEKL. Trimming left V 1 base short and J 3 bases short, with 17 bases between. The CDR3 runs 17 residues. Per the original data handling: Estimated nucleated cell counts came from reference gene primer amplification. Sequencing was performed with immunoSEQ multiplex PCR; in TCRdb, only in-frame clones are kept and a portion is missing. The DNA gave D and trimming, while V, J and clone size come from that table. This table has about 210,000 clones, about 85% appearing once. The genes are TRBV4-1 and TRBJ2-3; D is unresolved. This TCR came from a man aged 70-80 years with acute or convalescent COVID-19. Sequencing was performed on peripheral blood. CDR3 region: CASSQGRSPATTDTQYF. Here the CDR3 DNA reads TGCGCCAGCAGCCAAGGACGGAGTCCGGCAACGACAGATACGCAGTATTTT.